A single sample is the source of the 15 T cell receptor beta chains below, sequenced in a study of cytomegalovirus exposure and HLA in healthy donors. Vbeta (60) and Jbeta (13) primers were used in the PCR. The data were produced by immunoSEQ multiplex PCR, yet TCRdb's version contains in-frame clones alone and is incomplete. The sample shows under 200,000 clones, 60% to 85% of them seen only once. Sequences were obtained from PBMCs. The origin of the receptors is a man aged 50 to 60 in good health and CMV-seropositive.

The V gene is TRBV9, the J gene TRBJ1-1, with a tentative D call TRBD1 (6 bases). The V gene's germline CDR1 is SGDLS and CDR2 YYNGEE. The germline V and J ends were trimmed by 6 bases and 0 bases, with 15 bases remaining between them. The CDR3 length is 15 residues. For the CDR3, the DNA is TGTGCCAGCAACCCAGGGGAAGGATTGAACACTGAAGCTTTCTTT. Its translation is CASNPGEGLNTEAFF.

This chain connects TRBV7-9 to TRBJ2-7, with 7 positions matching TRBD1. Germline-derived CDR1 and CDR2 are SEHNR and FQNEAQ (reference sequence). This CDR3 contains 14 residues. The V gene end was trimmed by 5 bases and the J gene end by 3 bases; junction bases not matched to a gene: 7. The CDR3 loop reads CASSLRGPIYEQYF. CDR3 DNA: TGTGCCAGCAGCCTTAGGGGGCCGATCTACGAGCAGTACTTC. The whole variable domain, filled in from reference TRBV7-9 and TRBJ2-7, reads DTGVSQNPRHKITKRGQNVTFRCDPISEHNRLYWYRQTLGQGPEFLTYFQNEAQLEKSRLLSDRFSAERPKGSFSTLEIQRTEQGDSAMYLCASSLRGPIYEQYFGPGTRLTVT.

The chain uses TRBV28 and TRBJ1-4; no clear D. Trimming pared 4 bases from V and 7 bases from J, leaving 10 bases between. CDR1 and CDR2 from the germline V gene are MDHEN and SYDVKM. The CDR3 has 13 amino acids. CDR3 residues: CASSSFRGEKLFF. In DNA form, the CDR3 reads TGTGCCAGCAGTTCCTTTAGAGGTGAAAAACTGTTTTTT.

The DNA of the CDR3 is TGTGCCAGCAGCTTAGGTGGGACAGCTAACTATGGCTACACCTTC. Translation gives CASSLGGTANYGYTF. This chain joins TRBV7-6 and TRBJ1-2; 7 bases map to TRBD1. Losses at the gene ends were 1 base for V and 0 bases for J; bases not matched to a gene: 2. The CDR3 is made up of 15 amino acids. Per the germline V gene, CDR1 is SGHVS and CDR2 is FNYEAQ.

The chain employs TRBV5-8 and TRBJ1-1; TRBD1 aligns across 7 bases. V was clipped by 0 bases and J by 1 base; unmatched bases: 12. The CDR3 sequence is 18 residues long. Per germline, CDR1 SGHTS and CDR2 YDEGEE. The CDR3: CASSLDTRDRLSNTEAFF. The CDR3 DNA reads as TGTGCCAGCAGCTTGGATACTCGGGACAGATTATCGAACACTGAAGCTTTCTTT.

The V and J genes are TRBV5-1 and TRBJ2-3, with D tentatively TRBD1 (6 bases). Germline values: CDR1 SGHRS, CDR2 YFSETQ. V lost 4 bases to trimming and J lost 1 base, with 13 bases between them. The CDR3 is made up of 15 amino acids. CDR3 protein: CASSRPQGGTDTQYF. CDR3 coding DNA: TGCGCCAGCAGCCGTCCACAGGGCGGCACAGATACGCAGTATTTT.

The rearrangement links TRBV2 to TRBJ1-2, with a possible D match to TRBD1 (5 bases). Trimming pared 4 bases from V and 4 bases from J, leaving 13 bases between. Germline CDR1 reads SNHLY; CDR2 reads FYNNEI. The CDR3 extends over 14 amino acids. CDR3 residues: CASSGVQGGYGYTF. DNA for the CDR3: TGTGCCAGCAGTGGGGTCCAGGGTGGCTATGGCTACACCTTC.

The chain employs TRBV5-1 and TRBJ2-3, with D unresolved. V lost 2 bases and J 4 bases, leaving 8 bases between the germline ends. Germline V gene data show CDR1 as SGHRS and CDR2 as YFSETQ. The CDR3 extends over 13 amino acids. CDR3 DNA: TGCGCCAGCAGCTTTTCCGGGTCAGATACGCAGTATTTT. Protein sequence: CASSFSGSDTQYF. Together with reference TRBV5-1 and TRBJ2-3, the CDR3 gives the full variable domain: KAGVTQTPRYLIKTRGQQVTLSCSPISGHRSVSWYQQTPGQGLQFLFEYFSETQRNKGNFPGRFSGRQFSNSRSEMNVSTLELGDSALYLCASSFSGSDTQYFGPGTRLTVL.

This chain connects TRBV29-1 to TRBJ2-1; TRBD2 matches at 8 bases. In germline, CDR1 is SQVTM, CDR2 ANQGSEA. The CDR3 loop spans 13 amino acids. V was clipped by 3 bases and J by 9 bases; unmatched bases: 7. The DNA for the CDR3 is TGCAGCGTTGACGGCGCGGGGGGTGGTGAGCAGTTCTTC. Its translation: CSVDGAGGGEQFF.

The chain joins TRBV4-1 to TRBJ2-5, with D perhaps matching TRBD2 (6 bases). Germline CDR1 and CDR2: MGHRA and YSYEKL. Trimming removed 0 bases at V and 10 bases at J, with 9 bases between. The CDR3 runs to 12 residues. The CDR3 here is CASSQEGGGQYF. The CDR3 DNA sequence: TGCGCCAGCAGCCAAGAGGGAGGCGGCCAGTACTTC.

The genes are TRBV7-2 and TRBJ2-2, with D possibly being TRBD1 (6 bases). The CDR3 sequence is 16 residues long. V shed 5 bases and J shed 2 bases, with 15 bases lying between them. Germline V lookup: CDR1 SGHTA, CDR2 FQGNSA. CDR3 nucleotide sequence: TGTGCCAGCAGCCCCAGACAGGCAGTAAACACCGGGGAGCTGTTTTTT. It is translated as CASSPRQAVNTGELFF.

This chain links TRBV27 with TRBJ2-1; 11 positions match TRBD2. J lost 4 bases, V lost 6 bases, and 5 bases had no gene match. The CDR3 covers 15 residues. Germline V gene sequence: CDR1 MNHEY, CDR2 SMNVEV (reference sequence). CDR3 coding DNA: TGTGCCAGCAGCTTAGCGGGGGGGCGGTACAATGAGCAGTTCTTC. It codes for CASSLAGGRYNEQFF.

CDR3 DNA sequence: TGTGCCATCAGGGGACTAGCGGGCGAGACCCAGTACTTC. It is translated as CAIRGLAGETQYF. This rearrangement joins TRBV10-3 to TRBJ2-5; TRBD2 agrees at 12 bases. CDR3 length: 13 residues. Germline V gene data show CDR1 as ENHRY and CDR2 as SYGVKD. J gave up 5 bases and V 6 bases, and 1 base lay outside the gene matches.

This clone came up a few times. The rearrangement joins TRBV10-3 to TRBJ2-7; no firm D call. This CDR3 spans 13 amino acids. Germline lookup yields CDR1 ENHRY and CDR2 SYGVKD. Between the trimmed V and J ends, which lost 6 bases and 5 bases, there was a span of 14 bases. The CDR3 DNA reads TGTGCCATCAGCCCATTCCTTGAGCACGAGCAGTACTTC. It specifies CAISPFLEHEQYF.

The chain joins TRBV19 to TRBJ2-7; tentative D call: TRBD1 (6 bases). Trimming took 5 bases from V and 2 from J, leaving 13 bases between them. The CDR3 sequence is 14 residues long. Germline assignment: CDR1 LNHDA and CDR2 SQIVND (reference sequence). The CDR3 nucleotides are TGTGCCAGTAGTCACGGACAGAATACCTACGAGCAGTACTTC. It encodes CASSHGQNTYEQYF.